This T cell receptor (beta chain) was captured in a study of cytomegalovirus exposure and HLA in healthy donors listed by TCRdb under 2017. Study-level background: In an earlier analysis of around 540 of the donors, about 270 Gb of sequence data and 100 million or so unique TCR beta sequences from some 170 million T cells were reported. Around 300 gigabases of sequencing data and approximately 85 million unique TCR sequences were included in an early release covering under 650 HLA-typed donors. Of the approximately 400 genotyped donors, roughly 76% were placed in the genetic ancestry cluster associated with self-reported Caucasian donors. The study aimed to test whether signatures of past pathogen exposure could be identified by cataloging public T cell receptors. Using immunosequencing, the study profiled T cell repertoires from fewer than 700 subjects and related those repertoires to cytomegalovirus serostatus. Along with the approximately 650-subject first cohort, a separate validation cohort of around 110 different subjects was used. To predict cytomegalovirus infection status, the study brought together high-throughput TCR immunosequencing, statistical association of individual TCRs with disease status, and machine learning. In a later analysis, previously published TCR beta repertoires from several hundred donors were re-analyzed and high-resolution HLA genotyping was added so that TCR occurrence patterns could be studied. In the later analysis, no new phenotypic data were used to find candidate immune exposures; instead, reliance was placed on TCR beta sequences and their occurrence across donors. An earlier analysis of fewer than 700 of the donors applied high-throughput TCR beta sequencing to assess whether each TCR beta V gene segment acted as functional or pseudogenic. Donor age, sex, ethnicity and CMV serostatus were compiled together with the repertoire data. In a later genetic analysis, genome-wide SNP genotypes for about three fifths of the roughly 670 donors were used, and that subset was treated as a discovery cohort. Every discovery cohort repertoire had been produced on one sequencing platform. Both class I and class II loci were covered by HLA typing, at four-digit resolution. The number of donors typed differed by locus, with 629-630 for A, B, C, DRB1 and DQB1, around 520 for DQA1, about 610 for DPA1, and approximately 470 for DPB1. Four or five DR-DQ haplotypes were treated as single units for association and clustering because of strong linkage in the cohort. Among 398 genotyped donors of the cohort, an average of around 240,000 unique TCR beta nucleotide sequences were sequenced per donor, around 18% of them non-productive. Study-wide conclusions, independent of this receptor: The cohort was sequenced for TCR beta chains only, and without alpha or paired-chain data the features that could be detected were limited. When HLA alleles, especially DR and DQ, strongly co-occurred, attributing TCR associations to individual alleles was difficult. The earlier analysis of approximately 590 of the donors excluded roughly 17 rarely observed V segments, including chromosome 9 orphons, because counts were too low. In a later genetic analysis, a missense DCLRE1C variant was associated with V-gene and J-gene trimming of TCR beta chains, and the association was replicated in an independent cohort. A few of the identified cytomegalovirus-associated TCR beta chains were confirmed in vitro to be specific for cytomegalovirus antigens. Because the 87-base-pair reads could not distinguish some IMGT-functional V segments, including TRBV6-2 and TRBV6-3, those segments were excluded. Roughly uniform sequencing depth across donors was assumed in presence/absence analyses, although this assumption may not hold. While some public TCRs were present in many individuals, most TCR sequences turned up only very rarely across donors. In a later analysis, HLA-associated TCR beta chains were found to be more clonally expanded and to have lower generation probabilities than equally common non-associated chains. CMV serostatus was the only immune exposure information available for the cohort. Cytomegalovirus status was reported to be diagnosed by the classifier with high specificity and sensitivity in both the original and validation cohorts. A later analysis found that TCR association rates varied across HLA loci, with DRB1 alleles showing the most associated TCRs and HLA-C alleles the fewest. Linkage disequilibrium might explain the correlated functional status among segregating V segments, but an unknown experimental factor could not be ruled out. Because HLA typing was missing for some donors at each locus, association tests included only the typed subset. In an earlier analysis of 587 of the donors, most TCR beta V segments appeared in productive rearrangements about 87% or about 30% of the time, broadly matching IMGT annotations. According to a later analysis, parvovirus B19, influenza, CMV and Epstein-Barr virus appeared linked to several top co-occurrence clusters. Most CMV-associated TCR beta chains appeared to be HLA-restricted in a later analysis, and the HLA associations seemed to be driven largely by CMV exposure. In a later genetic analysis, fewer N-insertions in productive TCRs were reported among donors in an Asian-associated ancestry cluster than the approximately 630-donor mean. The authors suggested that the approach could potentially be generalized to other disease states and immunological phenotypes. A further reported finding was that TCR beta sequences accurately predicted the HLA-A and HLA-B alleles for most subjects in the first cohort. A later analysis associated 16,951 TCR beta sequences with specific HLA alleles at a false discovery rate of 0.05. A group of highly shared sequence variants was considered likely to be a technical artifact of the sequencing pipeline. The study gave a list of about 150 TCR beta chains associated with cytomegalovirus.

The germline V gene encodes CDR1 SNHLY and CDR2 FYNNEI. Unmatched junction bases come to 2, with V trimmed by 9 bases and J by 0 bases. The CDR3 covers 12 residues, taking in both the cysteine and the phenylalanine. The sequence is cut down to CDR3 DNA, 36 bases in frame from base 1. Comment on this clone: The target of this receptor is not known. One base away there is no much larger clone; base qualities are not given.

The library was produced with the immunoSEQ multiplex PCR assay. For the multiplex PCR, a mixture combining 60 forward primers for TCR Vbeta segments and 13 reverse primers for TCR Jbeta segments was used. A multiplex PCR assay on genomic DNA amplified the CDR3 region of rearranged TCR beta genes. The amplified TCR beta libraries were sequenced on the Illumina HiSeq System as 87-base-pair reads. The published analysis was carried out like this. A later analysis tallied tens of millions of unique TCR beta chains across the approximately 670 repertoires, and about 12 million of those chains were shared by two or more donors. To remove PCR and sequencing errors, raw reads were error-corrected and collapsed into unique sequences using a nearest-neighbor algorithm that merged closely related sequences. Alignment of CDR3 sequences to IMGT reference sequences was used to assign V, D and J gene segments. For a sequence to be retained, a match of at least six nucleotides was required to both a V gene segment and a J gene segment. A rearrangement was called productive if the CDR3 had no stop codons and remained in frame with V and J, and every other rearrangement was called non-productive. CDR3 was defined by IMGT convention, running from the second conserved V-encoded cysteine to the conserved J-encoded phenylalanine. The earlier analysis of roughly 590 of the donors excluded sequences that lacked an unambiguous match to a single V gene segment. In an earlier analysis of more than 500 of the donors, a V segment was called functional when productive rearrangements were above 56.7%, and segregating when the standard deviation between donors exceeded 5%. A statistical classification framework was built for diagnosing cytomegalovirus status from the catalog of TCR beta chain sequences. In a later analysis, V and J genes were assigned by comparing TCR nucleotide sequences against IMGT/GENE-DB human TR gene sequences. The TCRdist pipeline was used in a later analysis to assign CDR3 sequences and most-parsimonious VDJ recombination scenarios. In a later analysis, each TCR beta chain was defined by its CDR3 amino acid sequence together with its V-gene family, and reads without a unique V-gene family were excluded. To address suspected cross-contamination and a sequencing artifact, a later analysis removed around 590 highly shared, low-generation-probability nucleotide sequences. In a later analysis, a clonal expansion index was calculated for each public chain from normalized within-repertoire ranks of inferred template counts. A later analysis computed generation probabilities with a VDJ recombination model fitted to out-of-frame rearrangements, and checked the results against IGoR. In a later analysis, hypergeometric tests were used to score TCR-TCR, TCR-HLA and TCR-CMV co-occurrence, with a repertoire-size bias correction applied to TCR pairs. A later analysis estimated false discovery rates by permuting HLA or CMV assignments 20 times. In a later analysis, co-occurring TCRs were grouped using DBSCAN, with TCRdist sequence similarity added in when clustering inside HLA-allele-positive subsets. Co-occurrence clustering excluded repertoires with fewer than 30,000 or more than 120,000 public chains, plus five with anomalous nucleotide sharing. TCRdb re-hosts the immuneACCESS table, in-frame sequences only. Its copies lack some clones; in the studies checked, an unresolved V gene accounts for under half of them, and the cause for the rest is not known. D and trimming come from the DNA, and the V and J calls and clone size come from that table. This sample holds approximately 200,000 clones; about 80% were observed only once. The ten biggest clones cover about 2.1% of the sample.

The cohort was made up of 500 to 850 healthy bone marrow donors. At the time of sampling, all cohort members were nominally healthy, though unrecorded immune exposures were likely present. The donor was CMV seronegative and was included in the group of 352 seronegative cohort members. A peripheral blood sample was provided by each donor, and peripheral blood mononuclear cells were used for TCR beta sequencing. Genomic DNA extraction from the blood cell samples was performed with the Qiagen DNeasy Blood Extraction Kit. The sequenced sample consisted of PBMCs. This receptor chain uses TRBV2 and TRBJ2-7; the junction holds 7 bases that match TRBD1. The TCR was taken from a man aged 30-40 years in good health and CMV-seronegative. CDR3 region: CARRDSSYEQYF. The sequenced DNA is TGTGCCAGAAGGGACAGCTCCTACGAGCAGTACTTC.